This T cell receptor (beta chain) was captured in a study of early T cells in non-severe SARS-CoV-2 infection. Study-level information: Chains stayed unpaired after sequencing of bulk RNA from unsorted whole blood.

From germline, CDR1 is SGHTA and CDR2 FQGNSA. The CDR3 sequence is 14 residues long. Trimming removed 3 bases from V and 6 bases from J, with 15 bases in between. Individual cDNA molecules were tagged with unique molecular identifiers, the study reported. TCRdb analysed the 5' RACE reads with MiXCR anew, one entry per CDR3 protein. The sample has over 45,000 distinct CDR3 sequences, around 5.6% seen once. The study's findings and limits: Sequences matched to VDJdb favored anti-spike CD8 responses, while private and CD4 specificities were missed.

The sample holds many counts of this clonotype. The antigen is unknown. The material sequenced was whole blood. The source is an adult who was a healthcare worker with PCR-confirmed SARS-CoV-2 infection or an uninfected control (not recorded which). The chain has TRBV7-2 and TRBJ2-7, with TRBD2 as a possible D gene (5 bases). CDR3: CASSFGVLVREQYF. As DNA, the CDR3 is TGTGCCAGCAGCTTCGGGGTTCTCGTGCGCGAGCAGTACTTC.